Presented here are 10 T cell receptor beta chains from one specimen sequenced in a study of response to subunit inactivated influenza vaccine. TCRdb reprocessed the RT-PCR reads with MiXCR, giving one entry per CDR3 protein. The data show around 500,000 distinct CDR3 sequences, around 9.9% seen once. This material consisted of PBMCs from blood, taken around seven weeks after vaccination. These TCRs come from a man aged 50 to 59 who received an inactivated influenza vaccine.

This clonotype was detected ten times or more. V and J are TRBV24-1 and TRBJ2-1; maybe TRBD1 (5 bases). Trimming cost V 4 bases and J 2 bases, with 11 bases left between them. This CDR3 spans 15 amino acids. Germline lookup yields CDR1 KGHDR and CDR2 SFDVKD. CDR3 loop: CATSDRDIPYNEQFF. Here the CDR3 DNA reads TGTGCCACCAGTGACAGGGATATACCCTACAATGAGCAGTTCTTC.

This clonotype came up a few times. The rearrangement joins TRBV29-1 to TRBJ2-7, with 8 bases matching TRBD1. V lost 5 bases and J lost 5; bases outside the gene matches: 8. The CDR3 covers 13 residues. From germline, CDR1 is SQVTM and CDR2 ANQGSEA. The CDR3 loop is CSVSGTGLDEQYF. The CDR3 DNA reads as TGCAGCGTTTCCGGGACAGGATTGGACGAGCAGTACTTC.

This clonotype has a handful of counts. The chain joins TRBV4-3 to TRBJ2-1; D may correspond to TRBD1 or TRBD2 (5 bases each). This CDR3 is 16 amino acids long. Per the germline V gene, CDR1 is LGHNA and CDR2 is YSLEER. Trimming shortened V by 1 base and J by 8 bases, and 18 bases separated the two germline ends. CDR3 DNA: TGCGCCAGCAGCCAAGTCCGGGACCTTACCGGAGATGAGCAGTTCTTC. Its protein is CASSQVRDLTGDEQFF.

The V gene is TRBV7-8, the J gene TRBJ2-1; D perhaps matches TRBD2 (5 bases). V was clipped by 0 bases and J by 11 bases, with 11 bases between them. Germline V gene sequence: CDR1 SGHVS, CDR2 FQNEAQ. CDR3 length equals 13 residues. CDR3 amino acids: CASSLAQNGKQFF. CDR3 nucleotide sequence: TGTGCCAGCAGCTTAGCCCAGAACGGGAAGCAGTTCTTC.

This clonotype was found many times. V and J are TRBV7-9 and TRBJ2-1; 8 bases match TRBD2. In germline, CDR1 is SEHNR, CDR2 FQNEAQ (reference sequence). The CDR3 is 16 residues long. The junction had 5 bases not matched to a gene; V was cut back by 4 bases and J by 0 bases. This CDR3 reads CASSSVAGPSYNEQFF. The CDR3 DNA is TGTGCCAGCAGCTCCGTAGCGGGGCCCTCCTACAATGAGCAGTTCTTC.

The chain links TRBV7-2 to TRBJ2-1, with 8 bases identical to TRBD1. V shed 1 base, J shed 7 bases, and the junction held 3 bases outside the gene matches. Looked up from germline, CDR1 is SGHTA and CDR2 is FQGNSA. CDR3 size: 14 residues. Here the CDR3 reads CASSLVRGHNEQFF. CDR3 nucleotides: TGTGCCAGCAGCTTAGTCAGGGGGCATAATGAGCAGTTCTTC.

This clonotype was seen many times. The chain is built from TRBV20-1 and TRBJ1-3, with 7 nucleotides matching TRBD1. From germline, CDR1 is DFQATT and CDR2 SNEGSKA (reference sequence). The CDR3 is 13 amino acids. V lost 0 bases and J lost 8; bases outside the gene matches: 4. CDR3 protein: CSARDRGFDTIYF. The CDR3 DNA is TGCAGTGCTAGAGACAGGGGGTTCGACACCATATATTTT.

The chain couples TRBV20-1 to TRBJ1-5; D unresolved. Germline CDR1 reads DFQATT; CDR2 reads SNEGSKA (reference sequence). V lost 1 base to trimming and J lost 0 bases, with 10 bases between them. There are 15 residues in the CDR3. CDR3 amino acids: CSARVTLNSNQPQHF. For the CDR3, the DNA is TGCAGTGCTAGAGTAACGCTGAATAGCAATCAGCCCCAGCATTTT.

This clonotype appeared many times. J is TRBJ1-2 and V is TRBV12-3 or TRBV12-4, with 8 bases matching TRBD1. The V gene end was trimmed by 6 bases and the J gene end by 2 bases; junction bases not matched to a gene: 5. CDR3 length: 14 residues. The CDR3 is CASRPRTGNYGYTF. The CDR3, as DNA: TGTGCCAGCAGACCTAGGACAGGGAACTATGGCTACACCTTC.

This chain connects TRBV5-1 to TRBJ2-7; D possibly corresponds to TRBD2 (6 bases). Germline CDR1 SGHRS, CDR2 YFSETQ. The CDR3 length is 14 residues. V was trimmed by 5 bases and J by 3 bases, leaving 15 bases between them. CDR3 DNA: TGCGCCAGCAGTCAAAGCGGAGGGAACTACGAGCAGTACTTC. Translating it yields CASSQSGGNYEQYF.